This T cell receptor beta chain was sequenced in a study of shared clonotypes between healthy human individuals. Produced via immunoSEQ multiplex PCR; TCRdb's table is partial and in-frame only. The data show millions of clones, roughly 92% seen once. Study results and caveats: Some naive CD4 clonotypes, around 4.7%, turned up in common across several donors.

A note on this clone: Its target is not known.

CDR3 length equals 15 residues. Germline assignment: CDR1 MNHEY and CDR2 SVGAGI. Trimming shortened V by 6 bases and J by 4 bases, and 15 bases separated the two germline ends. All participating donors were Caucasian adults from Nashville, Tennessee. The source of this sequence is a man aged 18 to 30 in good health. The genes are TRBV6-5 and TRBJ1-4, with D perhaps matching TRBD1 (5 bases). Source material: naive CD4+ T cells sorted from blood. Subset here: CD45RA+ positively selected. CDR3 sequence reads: CASSPGTGVNEKLFF. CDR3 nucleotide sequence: TGTGCCAGCAGCCCAGGAACAGGAGTTAATGAAAAACTGTTTTTT.